This TCR beta chain was recovered during a study of T cell repertoires in cytomegalovirus infection (dated by TCRdb to between 2019 and 2020). In the study overall: Because public TCR beta signatures pointed to carriage of CMV infection together with the matching HLA type, the HLA type of each donor mattered for the analysis. Study-wide conclusions, independent of this receptor: The ex vivo response was dominated by HLA-C-restricted CMV-specific TCR beta clonotypes, and the single most frequent clonotype in two of eight donors was supplied by these HLA-C-restricted clonotypes. Carriers of CMV infection plus the relevant HLA type were discriminated by the cumulative frequency of public TCR beta family members in the study cohort and in an independent 352-donor cohort.

Sequencing was carried out with an Illumina HiSeq 1500. The public reads were reanalyzed by TCRdb: fastp trimming at Q25, MiXCR alignment, in-frame beta chains only. Every CDR3 protein is listed once, alongside the most common genes and DNA of its rows. The sample table holds around 490,000 distinct CDR3 sequences, of which about 25% were seen once. Approximately 13% of the sample is taken by the ten largest. The germline V end is reduced by 2 bases and the J end by 1 base; junction bases left unmatched: 8. The CDR3 spans 17 residues, from the cysteine through the phenylalanine. Just the 51-base CDR3 DNA is kept, in frame starting at base 1. The germline V gene sets CDR1 to SGHTA and CDR2 to FQGNSA. There are many counts of this clonotype. Its antigen is still unknown. Base qualities are not recorded, but no much larger clone differs from it by a single base.

The sample taken for sequencing was PBMCs. The sequence links TRBV7-2 to TRBJ1-5, with 7 central nucleotides matching TRBD1. This TCR was recovered from a human donor in good health (CMV status not recorded). Some clones in this sample may be carry-over from other donors' samples. The sequence in DNA is TGTGCCAGCAGCTTATCTCCGGGACAGAAAAGCAATCAGCCCCAGCATTTT. It is translated as CASSLSPGQKSNQPQHF.